This T cell receptor (beta chain) came from a study of lymphopenia after photon versus proton radiotherapy. Broader study findings: Photon-treated patients lost naive T cells and TCR diversity; proton-treated stayed stable. Larger post-nadir TCR diversity loss correlated inversely with survival in deceased patients. Authors raise, but do not show, better survival with proton therapy.

Generated by immunoSEQ multiplex PCR, the TCRdb table keeps only in-frame clones and is missing some. The sample includes roughly 65,000 clones, approximately 90% seen only once; the top ten take about 2.6%. Regarding this clone: As yet, its antigen is unknown. A junction boundary mismatches the germline segment, possibly from a read error.

The sample here was peripheral blood, taken from a patient treated with photon-based radiotherapy. The sequence was collected from a woman aged 70-85 years with pancreatic cancer.

The DNA for the CDR3 is TGTGCCAGCAGCGTAGCGGGGGGGGTCGGAAAACTGTTTTTT. Translating it yields CASSVAGGVGKLFF. The V and J genes are TRBV7-6 and TRBJ1-4; weak D call: TRBD1 (5 bases). The CDR3 totals 14 residues. Germline V CDR1 and CDR2: SGHVS, FNYEAQ.